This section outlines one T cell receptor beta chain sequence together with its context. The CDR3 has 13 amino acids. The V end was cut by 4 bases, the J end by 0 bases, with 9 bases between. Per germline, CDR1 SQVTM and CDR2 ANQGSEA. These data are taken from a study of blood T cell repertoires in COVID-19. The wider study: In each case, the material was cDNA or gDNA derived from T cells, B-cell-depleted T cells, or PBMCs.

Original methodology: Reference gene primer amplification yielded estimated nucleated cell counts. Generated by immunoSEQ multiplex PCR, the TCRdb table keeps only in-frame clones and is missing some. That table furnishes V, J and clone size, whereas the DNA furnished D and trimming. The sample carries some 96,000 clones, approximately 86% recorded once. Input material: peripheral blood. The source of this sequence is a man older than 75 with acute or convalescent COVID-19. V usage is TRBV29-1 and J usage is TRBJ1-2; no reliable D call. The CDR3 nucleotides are TGCAGCGTTGGGACGGGGTCTAACTATGGCTACACCTTC. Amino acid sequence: CSVGTGSNYGYTF.